Following are 4 T cell receptor beta chains from one sample sequenced in a study of T cell responses to AZD1222 COVID-19 vaccine. Only in-frame clones appear in the TCRdb table, and some are missing; sequencing was by immunoSEQ multiplex PCR. Of 150,000 or so clones listed, around 90% are singletons. The source material was peripheral blood, sampled on day 0 of AZD1222 vaccination. The receptors come from an adult in good health.

V usage is TRBV5-1 and J usage is TRBJ2-1; D gene ambiguous. The CDR3 is made up of 14 amino acids. The germline V gene encodes CDR1 SGHRS and CDR2 YFSETQ. V was clipped by 0 bases and J by 6 bases, with 10 bases between them. The CDR3 reads CASSLAIGPNEQFF. DNA of the CDR3: TGCGCCAGCAGCTTGGCCATCGGCCCCAATGAGCAGTTCTTC.

This clone came up once. The chain links TRBV5-1 to TRBJ1-2; D gene uncertain. Germline V CDR1 and CDR2: SGHRS, YFSETQ. V gave up 3 bases and J gave up 4 bases, with 16 bases separating them. This CDR3 has 15 residues. CDR3 nucleotides: TGCGCCAGCAGCTCAGGCATAGCCGCCAGCTATGGCTACACCTTC. Its protein is CASSSGIAASYGYTF. Together with reference TRBV5-1 and TRBJ1-2, the CDR3 gives the full variable domain: KAGVTQTPRYLIKTRGQQVTLSCSPISGHRSVSWYQQTPGQGLQFLFEYFSETQRNKGNFPGRFSGRQFSNSRSEMNVSTLELGDSALYLCASSSGIAASYGYTFGSGTRLTVV.

This chain uses TRBV5-4 with TRBJ1-5; 7 nucleotides align to TRBD1. CDR3 size: 13 residues. The trim removed 2 bases at V and 11 bases at J, leaving 7 bases unmatched. Germline lookup yields CDR1 SGHNT and CDR2 YYREEE (reference sequence). CDR3 DNA sequence: TGTGCCAGCAGCTTTGACAGGGAGGGAACCCAGCATTTT. This gives the protein CASSFDREGTQHF.

The rearrangement links TRBV30 to TRBJ1-2; D is ambiguous. Germline V lookup: CDR1 GTSNPN, CDR2 SVGIG (reference sequence). The germline V and J ends were trimmed by 4 bases and 6 bases, with 15 bases remaining between them. This CDR3 region has 13 residues. CDR3 in amino acids: CAWKKETTNGYTF. The DNA of the CDR3 is TGTGCCTGGAAAAAGGAGACGACGAATGGCTACACCTTC.